The entry below describes one TCR beta chain. Authors' analysis steps: Scientists estimated how many nucleated cells there were by amplifying reference gene primers. The method was immunoSEQ multiplex PCR; TCRdb's version includes in-frame clones alone and lacks a portion of them. D and trimming come from the DNA, and the V and J calls and clone size come from that table. The sample has 150,000 to 180,000 clones, about 90% seen once. The sample belongs to a study of blood T cell repertoires in COVID-19. Overall study: Spain, Italy and the United States supplied samples that represented acute and convalescent COVID-19. Sample material is recorded as cDNA or gDNA derived from T cells, B-cell-depleted T cells, or PBMCs.

Looked up from germline, CDR1 is LNHDA and CDR2 is SQIVND (reference sequence). The trim removed 5 bases at V and 2 bases at J, leaving 8 bases unmatched. The CDR3 is 15 residues long. The receptor was derived from a man aged 50 or older with acute or convalescent COVID-19. The V and J genes are TRBV19 and TRBJ1-2; 7 positions match TRBD1. Source material: peripheral blood. DNA for the CDR3: TGTGCCAGTAGTCCTACAGGGGACAGAAACTATGGCTACACCTTC. Residues: CASSPTGDRNYGYTF.